This note documents a single T cell receptor (beta chain) sequence. The antigen is unknown. Within the sample, other DNA sequences also encode this same CDR3. The germline gives CDR1 LNHNV, CDR2 YYDKDF (reference sequence). Trimming at V came to 1 base and at J to 6 bases, leaving 11 bases not matched to a gene. The CDR3 totals 18 residues. The method was immunoSEQ multiplex PCR; TCRdb's version includes in-frame clones alone and lacks a portion of them. Of 30,000 to 35,000 clones listed, over 75% are singletons. This sample is drawn from a study of T cell repertoires in ileal Crohn's disease. Across the whole study: Thiopurines (about eleven) or anti-TNF agents (18) were given postoperatively to about half. Study-level results: Clonal expansions were more frequent in active smokers than non-smokers at surgery.

The origin of this receptor is an adult with Crohn's disease. The sample consisted of ileal tissue. The chain has TRBV15 and TRBJ1-4; 10 nucleotides agree with TRBD1. CDR3 DNA: TGTGCCACCAGCAGAGTCCGACCTTCGGACAGGGGGGATGAAAAACTGTTTTTT. Its translation: CATSRVRPSDRGDEKLFF. The variable domain in full, completed from reference TRBV15 and TRBJ1-4, reads DAMVIQNPRYQVTQFGKPVTLSCSQTLNHNVMYWYQQKSSQAPKLLFHYYDKDFNNEADTPDNFQSRRPNTSFCFLDIRSPGLGDTAMYLCATSRVRPSDRGDEKLFFGSGTQLSVL.